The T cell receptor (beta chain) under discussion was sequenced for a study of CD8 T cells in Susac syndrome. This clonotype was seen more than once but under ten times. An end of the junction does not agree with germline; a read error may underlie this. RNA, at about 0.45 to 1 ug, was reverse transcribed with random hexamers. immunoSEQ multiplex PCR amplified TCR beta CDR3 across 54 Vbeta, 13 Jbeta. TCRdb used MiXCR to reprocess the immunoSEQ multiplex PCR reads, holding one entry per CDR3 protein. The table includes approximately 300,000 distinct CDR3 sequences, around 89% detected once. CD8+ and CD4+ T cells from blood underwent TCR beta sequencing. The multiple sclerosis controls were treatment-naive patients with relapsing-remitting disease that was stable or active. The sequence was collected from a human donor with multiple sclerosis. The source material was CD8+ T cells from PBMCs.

The CDR3 loop reads CASITGTLTYNEQFF. CDR3 nucleotide sequence: TGTGCTAGCATTACCGGGACTTTGACCTACAATGAGCAGTTCTTC. V gene TRBV12-3 or TRBV12-4 combines with J gene TRBJ2-1, with D maybe TRBD2 (6 bases). The CDR3 totals 15 residues.